This passage covers 8 T cell receptor beta chains from one sample sequenced in a study of regulatory T cells in long-lasting Graves disease. The authors built TCR beta libraries using iRepertoire HTBI primers and Arm-PCR of CDR3 regions. TCRdb recomputed calls from the multiplex PCR reads with MiXCR, one row per CDR3 protein. This sample carries around 420,000 distinct CDR3 sequences, over 14% of them seen once, and the ten largest clones take over 7%. Time point defined: newly diagnosed GD, antithyroid drugs for less than 3 months. RNA isolated from PBMCs was used to make the TCR library. These data are also associated with another study on T cells in Graves' hyperthyroidism and ophthalmopathy.

This sample comprised peripheral blood mononuclear cells (PBMCs), obtained at new diagnosis, from a patient treated with antithyroid drugs. These receptors all come from a woman aged 40 to 50 with Graves disease.

The table lists this clonotype with a few counts. This chain uses TRBV20-1 with TRBJ2-7, with 7 bases lining up with TRBD1. CDR1 is DFQATT, CDR2 SNEGSKA, per germline (reference sequence). The trim removed 4 bases at V and 7 bases at J, leaving 4 bases unmatched. There are 11 residues in the CDR3. As DNA, the CDR3 is TGCAGTGCTAACCCACAGGGGGAGCAGTACTTC. Amino acid sequence: CSANPQGEQYF.

The rearrangement uses TRBV5-6 and TRBJ2-3; 9 bases fit TRBD2. The CDR3 is 15 amino acids. V lost 4 bases to trimming and J lost 5 bases; unmatched junction nucleotides: 8. Germline CDR1 is SGHDT and CDR2 is YYEEEE. The CDR3 loop reads CASSHGGLAIDTQYF. The CDR3 coding sequence is TGTGCCAGCAGCCATGGAGGACTAGCGATAGATACGCAGTATTTT.

This chain connects TRBV24-1 to TRBJ2-5; D is perhaps TRBD1 (6 bases). The CDR3 length is 15 residues. Trimming took 3 bases from V and 5 from J, leaving 15 bases between them. The germline V gene has CDR1 KGHDR and CDR2 SFDVKD. CDR3: CATSDPQGNRETQYF. CDR3 in DNA: TGTGCCACCAGTGATCCTCAGGGGAATCGGGAGACCCAGTACTTC.

This clonotype was detected many times. The chain carries TRBV28 and TRBJ2-1, with D uncertain. This CDR3 has 13 amino acids. Per germline, CDR1 MDHEN and CDR2 SYDVKM. Trimming pared 3 bases from V and 1 base from J, leaving 4 bases between. The chain's CDR3 is CASSLVSYNEQFF. The DNA for the CDR3 is TGTGCCAGCAGTTTGGTGTCCTACAATGAGCAGTTCTTC.

This clonotype was recorded many times. This sequence joins TRBV4-1 and TRBJ1-2; D remains unclear. Looked up from germline, CDR1 is MGHRA and CDR2 is YSYEKL. Trimming shortened V by 4 bases and J by 6 bases, and 15 bases separated the two germline ends. The CDR3 sequence is 14 residues long. In DNA form, the CDR3 reads TGCGCCAGCAGCCTTGCCGGGTCCTGGGATGGCTACACCTTC. It encodes CASSLAGSWDGYTF.

V and J are TRBV4-3 and TRBJ1-2, with 7 bases fitting TRBD1. V dropped 0 bases and J dropped 3; count of bases not matched to a gene: 7. CDR1 and CDR2 (germline): LGHNA, YSLEER. There are 16 residues in the CDR3. CDR3 sequence: CASSQDLVTGDYGYTF. DNA for the CDR3: TGCGCCAGCAGCCAAGATCTTGTTACAGGGGACTATGGCTACACCTTC.

This clonotype was detected ten times or more. V gene TRBV28 combines with J gene TRBJ2-7; D call uncertain. V lost 5 bases and J lost 4, with 21 bases in between. Per the germline V gene, CDR1 is MDHEN and CDR2 is SYDVKM. The CDR3 length is 16 residues. The CDR3 DNA is TGTGCCAGCAGTCTACCCGGTGTCAGAGAGATATACGAGCAGTACTTC. Encoded protein: CASSLPGVREIYEQYF. Based on the CDR3 plus reference TRBV28 and TRBJ2-7, the full variable domain is DVKVTQSSRYLVKRTGEKVFLECVQDMDHENMFWYRQDPGLGLRLIYFSYDVKMKEKGDIPEGYSVSREKKERFSLILESASTNQTSMYLCASSLPGVREIYEQYFGPGTRLTVT.

This clonotype was detected a few times. The genes are TRBV5-6 and TRBJ1-5; 7 bases are shared with TRBD1. CDR1 SGHDT and CDR2 YYEEEE come from the germline V gene. The V segment lost 4 bases and the J segment 3 bases; nucleotides outside the gene matches: 4. This CDR3 is built from 14 residues. The CDR3 sequence is CASSQGQYNQPQHF. The CDR3 nucleotides are TGTGCCAGCAGCCAGGGACAGTACAATCAGCCCCAGCATTTT.